This T cell receptor (beta chain) was captured by sequencing in a study of blood T cells in healthy people across ages. Whole-study context: Template switching caught about one barcoded beta molecule for each two T cells. Points from the study as a whole: Age brought a roughly linear fall in TCR beta diversity measured per million T cells.

This CDR3 has 13 residues. CDR1 and CDR2 from the germline V gene are MGHRA and YSYEKL. The germline V and J ends were trimmed by 1 base and 6 bases, with 10 bases remaining between them. Combining a sample-barcoded 5' primer with a J-beta primer mix, a second PCR ran for roughly 6 to 12 cycles. Every cDNA molecule carried a tag from a template-switch adaptor bearing 12 random nucleotides. TCRdb re-called the 5' RACE reads with MiXCR, one entry per CDR3 protein. Of about 1,400,000 distinct CDR3 sequences detected, 45% to 70% appear once; the ten largest clones hold roughly 6.3%. Turning to this clonotype: The antigen remains unidentified.

At least 7 million PBMCs were isolated per sample. Sequencing was carried out using blood. The source is a man younger than 35 in good health. The chain couples TRBV4-1 to TRBJ2-7; TRBD1 is a possible D gene (5 bases). The CDR3 DNA is TGCGCCAGCAGCCAAGCCCCAGGGTCCGAGCAGTACTTC. It codes for CASSQAPGSEQYF.